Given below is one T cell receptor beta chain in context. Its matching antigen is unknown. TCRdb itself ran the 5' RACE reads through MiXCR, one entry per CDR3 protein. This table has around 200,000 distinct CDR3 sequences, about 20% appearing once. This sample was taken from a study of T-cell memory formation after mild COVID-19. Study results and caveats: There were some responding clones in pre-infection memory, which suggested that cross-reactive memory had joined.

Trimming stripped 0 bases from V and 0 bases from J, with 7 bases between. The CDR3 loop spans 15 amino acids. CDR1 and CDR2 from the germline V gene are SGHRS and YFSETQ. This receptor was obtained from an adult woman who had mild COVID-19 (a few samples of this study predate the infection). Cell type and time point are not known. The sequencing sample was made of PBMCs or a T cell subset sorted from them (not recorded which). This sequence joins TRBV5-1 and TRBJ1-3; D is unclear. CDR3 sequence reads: CASSLGEHSGNTIYF. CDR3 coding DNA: TGCGCCAGCAGCTTGGGGGAACACTCTGGAAACACCATATATTTT.